The clone carrying this TCR beta chain turned up a few times. Every bit of the isolated RNA underwent reverse transcription, so sequencing read expressed TCRB transcripts. The table came from immunoSEQ multiplex PCR; TCRdb's copy has only in-frame clones and leaves some out. The sample records just over 450,000 clones, around 28% being singletons. These data are taken from a study of beta chain features in type 1 diabetes. Germline V gene sequence: CDR1 GTSNPN, CDR2 SVGIG (reference sequence). This CDR3 region has 13 residues. Trimming left V 1 base short and J 6 bases short, with 10 bases between. The material sequenced was naive CD4+ T cells from blood. The clonotype comes from a man younger than 35 in good health. The V and J genes are TRBV30 and TRBJ1-5, with TRBD1 as a possible D gene (5 bases). The CDR3 bases are TGTGCCTGGAGTGGCTCCCAGGGTCAGCCCCAGCATTTT. Protein: CAWSGSQGQPQHF. Variable domain in full (rest from reference TRBV30 and TRBJ1-5): SQTIHQWPATLVQPVGSPLSLECTVEGTSNPNLYWYRQAAGRGLQLLFYSVGIGQISSEVPQNLSASRPQDRQFILSSKKLLLSDSGFYLCAWSGSQGQPQHFGDGTRLSIL.